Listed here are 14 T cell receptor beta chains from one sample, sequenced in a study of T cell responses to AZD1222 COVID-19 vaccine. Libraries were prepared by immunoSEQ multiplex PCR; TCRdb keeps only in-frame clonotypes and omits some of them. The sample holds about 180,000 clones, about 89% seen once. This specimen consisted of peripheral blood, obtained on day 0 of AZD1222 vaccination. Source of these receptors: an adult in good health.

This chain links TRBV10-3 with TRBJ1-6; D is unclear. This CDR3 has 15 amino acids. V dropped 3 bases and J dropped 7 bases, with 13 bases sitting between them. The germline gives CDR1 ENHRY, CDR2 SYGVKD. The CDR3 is CAISDRGPGNSPLHF. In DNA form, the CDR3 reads TGTGCCATCAGTGACAGAGGCCCTGGAAATTCACCCCTCCACTTT.

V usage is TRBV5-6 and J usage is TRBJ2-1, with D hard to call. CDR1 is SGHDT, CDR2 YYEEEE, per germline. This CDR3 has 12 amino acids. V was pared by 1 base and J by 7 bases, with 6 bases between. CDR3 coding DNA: TGTGCCAGCAGCTTGTTCGGTAATGAGCAGTTCTTC. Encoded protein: CASSLFGNEQFF.

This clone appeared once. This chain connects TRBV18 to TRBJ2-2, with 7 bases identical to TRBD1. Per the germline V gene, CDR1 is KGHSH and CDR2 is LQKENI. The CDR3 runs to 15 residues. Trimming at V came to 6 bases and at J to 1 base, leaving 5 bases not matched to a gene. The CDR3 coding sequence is TGTGCCAGCTCGCTCGGGACAGTGAACACCGGGGAGCTGTTTTTT. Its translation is CASSLGTVNTGELFF. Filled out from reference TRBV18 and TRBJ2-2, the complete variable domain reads NAGVMQNPRHLVRRRGQEARLRCSPMKGHSHVYWYRQLPEEGLKFMVYLQKENIIDESGMPKERFSAEFPKEGPSILRIQQVVRGDSAAYFCASSLGTVNTGELFFGEGSRLTVL.

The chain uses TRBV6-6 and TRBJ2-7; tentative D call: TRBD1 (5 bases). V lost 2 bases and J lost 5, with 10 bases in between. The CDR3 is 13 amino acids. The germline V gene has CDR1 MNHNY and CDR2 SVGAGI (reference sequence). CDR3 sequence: CASSYERGNEQYF. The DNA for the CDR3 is TGTGCCAGCAGTTACGAAAGGGGAAACGAGCAGTACTTC.

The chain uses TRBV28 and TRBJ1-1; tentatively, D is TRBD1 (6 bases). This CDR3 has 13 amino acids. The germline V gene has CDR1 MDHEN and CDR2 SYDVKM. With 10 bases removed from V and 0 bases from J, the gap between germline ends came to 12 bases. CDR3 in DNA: TGTGCCACCGACGACAGGCTGAACACTGAAGCTTTCTTT. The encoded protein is CATDDRLNTEAFF.

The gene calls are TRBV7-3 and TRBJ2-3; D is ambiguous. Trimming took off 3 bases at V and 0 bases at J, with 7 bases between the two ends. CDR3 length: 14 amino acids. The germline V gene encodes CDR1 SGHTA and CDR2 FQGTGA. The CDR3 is CASSFLHSTDTQYF. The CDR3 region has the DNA TGTGCCAGCAGCTTCCTGCATAGCACAGATACGCAGTATTTT.

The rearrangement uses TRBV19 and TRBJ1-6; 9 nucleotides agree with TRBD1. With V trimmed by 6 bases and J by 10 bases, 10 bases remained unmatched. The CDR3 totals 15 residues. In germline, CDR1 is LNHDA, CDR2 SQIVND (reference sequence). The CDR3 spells CASRSSDRGSSPLHF. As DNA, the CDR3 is TGTGCCAGTAGATCCTCGGACAGGGGAAGCTCACCCCTCCACTTT.

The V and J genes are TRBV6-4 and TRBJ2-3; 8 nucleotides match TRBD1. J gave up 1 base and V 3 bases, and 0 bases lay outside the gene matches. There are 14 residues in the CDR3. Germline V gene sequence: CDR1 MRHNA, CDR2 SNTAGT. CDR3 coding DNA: TGTGCCAGCAGTGAGACAGGGGGCACAGATACGCAGTATTTT. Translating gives CASSETGGTDTQYF.

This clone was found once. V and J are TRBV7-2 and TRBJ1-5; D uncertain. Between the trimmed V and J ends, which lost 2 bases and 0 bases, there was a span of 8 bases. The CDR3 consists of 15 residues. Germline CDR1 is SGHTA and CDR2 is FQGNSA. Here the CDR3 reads CASSLSRVSNQPQHF. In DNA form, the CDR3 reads TGTGCCAGCAGCTTAAGTAGGGTTAGCAATCAGCCCCAGCATTTT.

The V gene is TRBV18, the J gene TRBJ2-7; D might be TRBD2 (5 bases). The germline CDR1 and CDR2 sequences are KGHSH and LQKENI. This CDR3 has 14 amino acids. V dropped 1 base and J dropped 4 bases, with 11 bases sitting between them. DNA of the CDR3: TGTGCCAGCTCACCACGCCGGGATTCTTACGAGCAGTACTTC. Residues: CASSPRRDSYEQYF.

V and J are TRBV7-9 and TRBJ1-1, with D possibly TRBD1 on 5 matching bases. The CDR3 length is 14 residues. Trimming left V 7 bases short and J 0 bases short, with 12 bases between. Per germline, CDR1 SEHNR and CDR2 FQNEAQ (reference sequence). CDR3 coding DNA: TGTGCCAGCAAGGACACGAATTTGAACACTGAAGCTTTCTTT. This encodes CASKDTNLNTEAFF.

DNA for the CDR3: TGTGCCAGCACCCGACACGGCGGGACCAACTATGGCTACACCTTC. Translated, it gives CASTRHGGTNYGYTF. This sequence joins TRBV5-6 and TRBJ1-2, with D possibly TRBD1 on 5 matching bases. The V gene's germline CDR1 is SGHDT and CDR2 YYEEEE. The CDR3 has 15 residues. The V end lost 6 bases, the J end lost 2 bases, and 17 bases lay between the germline ends.

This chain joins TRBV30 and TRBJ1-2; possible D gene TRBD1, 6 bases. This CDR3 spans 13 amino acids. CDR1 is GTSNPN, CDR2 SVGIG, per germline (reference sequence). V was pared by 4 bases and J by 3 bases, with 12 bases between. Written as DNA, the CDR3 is TGTGCCTGGATTCGGACAGTCGACTATGGCTACACCTTC. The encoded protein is CAWIRTVDYGYTF.

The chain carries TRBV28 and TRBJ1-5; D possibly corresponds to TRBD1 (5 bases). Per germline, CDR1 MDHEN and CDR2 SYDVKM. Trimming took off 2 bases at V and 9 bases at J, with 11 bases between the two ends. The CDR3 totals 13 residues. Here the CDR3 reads CASSLGTHGPQHF. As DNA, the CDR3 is TGTGCCAGCAGTTTAGGGACCCATGGGCCCCAGCATTTT. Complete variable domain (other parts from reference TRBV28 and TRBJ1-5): DVKVTQSSRYLVKRTGEKVFLECVQDMDHENMFWYRQDPGLGLRLIYFSYDVKMKEKGDIPEGYSVSREKKERFSLILESASTNQTSMYLCASSLGTHGPQHFGDGTRLSIL.